This entry lists 11 T cell receptor beta chains sequenced from one sample in a study of CD8 T cells in ankylosing spondylitis. Study-level findings and limits: Characteristic, it appeared, of ankylosing spondylitis blood was a TCR beta motif of about eight highly homologous variants.

TCRdb reprocessed the 5' RACE reads with MiXCR, giving one entry per CDR3 protein. The top ten clones hold just over 1% of a sample with around 430,000 distinct CDR3 sequences, about 15% of them seen once. These receptors' targets are unknown. The sequencing sample was made of blood, either unsorted or a sorted T cell fraction (not recorded which). These receptor sequences come from a male donor with ankylosing spondylitis.

The chain links TRBV15 to TRBJ2-3, with TRBD2 identical over 8 bases. The ends lost 1 base at V and 2 bases at J; junction bases unmatched: 2. Germline CDR1 is LNHNV and CDR2 is YYDKDF (reference sequence). This CDR3 is 15 amino acids long. The CDR3 loop reads CATSRAGGATDTQYF. The CDR3 nucleotides read TGTGCCACCAGCAGAGCGGGGGGGGCCACAGATACGCAGTATTTT.

The chain combines TRBV20-1 with TRBJ1-1; D possibly corresponds to TRBD1 (6 bases). Looked up from germline, CDR1 is DFQATT and CDR2 is SNEGSKA (reference sequence). CDR3 length: 20 amino acids. V was shortened by 0 bases and J by 1 base, with 27 bases between the two germline ends. This CDR3 is CSARDSGHSPTGRGNTEAFF. As DNA, the CDR3 is TGCAGTGCTAGAGATTCGGGACACTCCCCAACGGGACGAGGGAACACTGAAGCTTTCTTT.

This clonotype was counted only a few times. The V call is TRBV5-1, the J call TRBJ1-6, with D possibly TRBD1 on 6 matching bases. CDR1 is SGHRS and CDR2 is YFSETQ in the germline V gene. V dropped 5 bases and J dropped 3 bases, with 6 bases sitting between them. The CDR3 contains 13 residues. This CDR3 is CASRDSYNSPLHF. The CDR3 coding sequence is TGCGCCAGCAGGGACAGCTATAATTCACCCCTCCACTTT.

J is TRBJ1-1 and V is TRBV20-1; 7 nucleotides match TRBD1. Trimming cost V 6 bases and J 3 bases; bases outside gene matches: 19. The CDR3 spans 17 residues. Germline CDR1 is DFQATT and CDR2 is SNEGSKA (reference sequence). CDR3 loop: CSAQTVPGQRRYTEAFF. The DNA for the CDR3 is TGCAGTGCCCAAACGGTGCCGGGACAGAGAAGGTACACTGAAGCTTTCTTT.

This clonotype was counted ten times or more. The chain carries TRBV4-3 and TRBJ2-3, with 12 bases fitting TRBD2. The V and J ends lost 1 base and 8 bases, in that order; junction bases with no gene match: 10. The CDR3 loop spans 17 amino acids. The germline V gene encodes CDR1 LGHNA and CDR2 YSLEER. CDR3 sequence reads: CASSQAASGGAKATQYF. For the CDR3, the DNA is TGCGCCAGCAGCCAAGCGGCTAGCGGGGGGGCTAAAGCTACGCAGTATTTT.

The chain employs TRBV4-1 and TRBJ2-3; D unclear. This CDR3 is built from 13 residues. With 3 bases removed from V and 5 bases from J, the gap between germline ends came to 9 bases. Germline V gene sequence: CDR1 MGHRA, CDR2 YSYEKL. The chain's CDR3 is CASSHLGVDTQYF. CDR3 bases: TGCGCCAGCAGCCACTTAGGTGTAGATACGCAGTATTTT.

The rearrangement joins TRBV20-1 to TRBJ2-5; TRBD2 might be the D (6 bases). The germline V gene has CDR1 DFQATT and CDR2 SNEGSKA (reference sequence). The V end lost 5 bases, the J end lost 3 bases, and 16 bases lay between the germline ends. This CDR3 is 14 amino acids long. CDR3: CSASRTQREETQYF. The CDR3 region has the DNA TGCAGTGCTTCTCGGACCCAGCGGGAAGAGACCCAGTACTTC.

This chain joins TRBV7-2 and TRBJ1-3, with TRBD1 matching 9 bases. The length of the CDR3 is 15 residues. The V and J ends lost 5 bases and 4 bases, in that order; junction bases with no gene match: 6. Germline V lookup: CDR1 SGHTA, CDR2 FQGNSA. In DNA, the CDR3 is TGTGCCAGCAGCCGCATAGGGACAGGGGGAAACACCATATATTTT. Translation gives CASSRIGTGGNTIYF.

Only one count was recorded for this clonotype. The J gene is TRBJ2-4, the V gene TRBV20-1, with D perhaps matching TRBD1 (6 bases). V was clipped by 6 bases and J by 0 bases, with 15 bases between them. Germline V gives CDR1 DFQATT, CDR2 SNEGSKA (reference sequence). The CDR3 consists of 15 residues. The CDR3 DNA reads TGCAGTGCCCTGGACAGAACACTAGCCAAAAACATTCAGTACTTC. Its translation: CSALDRTLAKNIQYF.

The rearrangement links TRBV12-3 or TRBV12-4 to TRBJ1-5; TRBD1 might be the D (6 bases). V was clipped by 6 bases and J by 7 bases, with 13 bases between them. The CDR3 is 13 residues long. The CDR3, as DNA: TGTGCCAGCAGACCACAGGGAAACCAGCCCCAGCATTTT. This encodes CASRPQGNQPQHF.

The V and J genes are TRBV25-1 and TRBJ2-3; D might be TRBD2 (5 bases). CDR1 and CDR2 from the germline V gene are MGHDK and SYGVNS. This CDR3 is 20 amino acids long. V was shortened by 8 bases and J by 2 bases, with 32 bases between the two germline ends. The CDR3 coding sequence is TGTGCCAGCCTCTTCGCCCGGGGATTAAAACGGGTTGCTTTCACAGATACGCAGTATTTT. This gives the protein CASLFARGLKRVAFTDTQYF.